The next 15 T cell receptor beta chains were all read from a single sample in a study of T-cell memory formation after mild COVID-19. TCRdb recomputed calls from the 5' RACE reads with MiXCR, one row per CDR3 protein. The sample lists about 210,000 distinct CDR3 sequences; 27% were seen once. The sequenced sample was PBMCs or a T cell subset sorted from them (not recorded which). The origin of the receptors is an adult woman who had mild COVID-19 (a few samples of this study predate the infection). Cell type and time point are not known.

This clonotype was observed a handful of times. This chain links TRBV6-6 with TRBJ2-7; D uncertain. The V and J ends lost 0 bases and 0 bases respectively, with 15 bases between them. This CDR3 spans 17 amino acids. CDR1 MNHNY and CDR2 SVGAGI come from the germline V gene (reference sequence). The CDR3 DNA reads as TGTGCCAGCAGTTACTCGATGATTAGGGCAAGCTCCTACGAGCAGTACTTC. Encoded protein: CASSYSMIRASSYEQYF.

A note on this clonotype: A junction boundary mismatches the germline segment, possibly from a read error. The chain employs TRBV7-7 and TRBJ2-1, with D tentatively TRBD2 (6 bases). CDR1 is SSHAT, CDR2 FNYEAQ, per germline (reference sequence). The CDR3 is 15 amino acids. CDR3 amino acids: CASSLGLANNNEQFF. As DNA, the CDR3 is TGTGCTAGCAGCTTAGGTCTAGCGAACAACAATGAGCAGTTCTTC.

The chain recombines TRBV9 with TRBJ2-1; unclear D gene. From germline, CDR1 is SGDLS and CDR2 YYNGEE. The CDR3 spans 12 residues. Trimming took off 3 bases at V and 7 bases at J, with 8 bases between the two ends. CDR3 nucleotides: TGTGCCAGCAGCGACCGTCCGAATGAGCAGTTCTTC. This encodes CASSDRPNEQFF.

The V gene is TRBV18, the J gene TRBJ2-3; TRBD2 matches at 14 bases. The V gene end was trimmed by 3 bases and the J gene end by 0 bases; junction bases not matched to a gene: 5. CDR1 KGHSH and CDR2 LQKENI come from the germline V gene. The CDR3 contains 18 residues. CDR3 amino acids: CASSPRGTSGGSTDTQYF. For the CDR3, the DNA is TGTGCCAGCTCACCGCGGGGGACTAGCGGGGGTAGCACAGATACGCAGTATTTT.

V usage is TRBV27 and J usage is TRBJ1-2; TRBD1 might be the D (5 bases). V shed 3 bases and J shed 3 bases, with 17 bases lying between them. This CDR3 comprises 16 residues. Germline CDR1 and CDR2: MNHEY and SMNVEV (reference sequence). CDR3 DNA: TGTGCCAGCAGTTTTGGGAGGGCGTGGGGGGACTATGGCTACACCTTC. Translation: CASSFGRAWGDYGYTF.

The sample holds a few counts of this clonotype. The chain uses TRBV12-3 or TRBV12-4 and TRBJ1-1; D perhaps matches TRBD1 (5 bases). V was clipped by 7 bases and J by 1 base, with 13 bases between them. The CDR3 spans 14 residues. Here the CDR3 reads CASTRGGTNTEAFF. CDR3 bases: TGTGCCAGCACCCGGGGGGGGACGAACACTGAAGCTTTCTTT.

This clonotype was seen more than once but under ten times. CDR3 loop: CASSFGLAGVTGELFF. The CDR3 DNA reads TGTGCCAGCAGTTTCGGGCTAGCGGGAGTCACCGGGGAGCTGTTTTTT. The chain carries TRBV27 and TRBJ2-2; TRBD2 agrees at 10 bases. The CDR3 consists of 16 residues. The junction had 5 bases not matched to a gene; V was cut back by 3 bases and J by 4 bases. Per the germline V gene, CDR1 is MNHEY and CDR2 is SMNVEV (reference sequence).

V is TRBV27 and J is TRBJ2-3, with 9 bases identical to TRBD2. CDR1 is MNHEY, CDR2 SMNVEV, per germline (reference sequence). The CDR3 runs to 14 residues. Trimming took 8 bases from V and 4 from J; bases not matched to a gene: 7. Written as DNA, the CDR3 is TGTGCCAGCCATAGCGGGAGAGGGGCAGATACGCAGTATTTT. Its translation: CASHSGRGADTQYF.

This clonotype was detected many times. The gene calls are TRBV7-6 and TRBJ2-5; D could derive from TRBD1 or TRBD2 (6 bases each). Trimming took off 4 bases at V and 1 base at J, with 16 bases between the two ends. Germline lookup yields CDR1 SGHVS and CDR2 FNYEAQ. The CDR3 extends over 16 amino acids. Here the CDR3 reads CASSSGLNRVQETQYF. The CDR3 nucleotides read TGTGCCAGCAGCTCCGGACTAAACAGGGTCCAAGAGACCCAGTACTTC.

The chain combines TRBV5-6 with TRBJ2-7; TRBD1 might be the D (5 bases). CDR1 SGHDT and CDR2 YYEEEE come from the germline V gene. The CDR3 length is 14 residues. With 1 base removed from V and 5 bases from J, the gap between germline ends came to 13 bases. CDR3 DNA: TGTGCCAGCAGCTTGATTCAAAGGGGCCACGAGCAGTACTTC. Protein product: CASSLIQRGHEQYF.

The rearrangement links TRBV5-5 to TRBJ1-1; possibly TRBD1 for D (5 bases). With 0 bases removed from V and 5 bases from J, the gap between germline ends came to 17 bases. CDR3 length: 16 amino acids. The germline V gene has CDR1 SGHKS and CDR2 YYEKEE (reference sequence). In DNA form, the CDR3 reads TGTGCCAGCAGCTTGGGTGGTAGGGTAGGGGTGACTGAAGCTTTCTTT. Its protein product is CASSLGGRVGVTEAFF.

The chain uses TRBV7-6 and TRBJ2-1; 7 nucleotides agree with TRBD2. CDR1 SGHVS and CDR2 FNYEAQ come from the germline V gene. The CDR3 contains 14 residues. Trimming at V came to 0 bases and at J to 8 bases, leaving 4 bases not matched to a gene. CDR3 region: CASSLAGGADEQFF. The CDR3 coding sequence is TGTGCCAGCAGCTTAGCGGGAGGGGCGGATGAGCAGTTCTTC. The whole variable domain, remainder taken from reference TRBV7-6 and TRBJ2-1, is GAGVSQSPRYKVTKRGQDVALRCDPISGHVSLYWYRQALGQGPEFLTYFNYEAQQDKSGLPNDRFSAERPEGSISTLTIQRTEQRDSAMYRCASSLAGGADEQFFGPGTRLTVL.

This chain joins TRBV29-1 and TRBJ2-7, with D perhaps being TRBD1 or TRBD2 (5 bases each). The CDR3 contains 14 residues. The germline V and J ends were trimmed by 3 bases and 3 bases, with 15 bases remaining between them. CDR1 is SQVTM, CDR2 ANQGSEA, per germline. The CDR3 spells CSVEGVTGSYEQYF. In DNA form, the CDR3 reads TGCAGCGTTGAGGGGGTGACGGGAAGCTACGAGCAGTACTTC.

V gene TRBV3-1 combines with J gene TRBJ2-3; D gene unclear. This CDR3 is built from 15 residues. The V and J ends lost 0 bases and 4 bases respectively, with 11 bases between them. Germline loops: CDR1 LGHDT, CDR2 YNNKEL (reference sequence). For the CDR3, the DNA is TGTGCCAGCAGCCAAGACTTCTCCCTAGCAGATACGCAGTATTTT. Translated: CASSQDFSLADTQYF.

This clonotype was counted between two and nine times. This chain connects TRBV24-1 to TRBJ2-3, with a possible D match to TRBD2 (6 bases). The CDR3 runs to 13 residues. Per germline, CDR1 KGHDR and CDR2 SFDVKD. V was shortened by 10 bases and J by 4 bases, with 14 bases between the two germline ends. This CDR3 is CATGGREADTQYF. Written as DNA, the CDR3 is TGTGCCACTGGGGGGAGAGAGGCAGATACGCAGTATTTT.